The 25 T cell receptor beta chains in this list originate from one sample, sequenced in a study of T-cell reconstitution after alpha-beta-depleted transplantation in children. Unique molecular identifiers featured in how the TCRbeta library was prepared. One entry per CDR3 protein results from TCRdb running MiXCR on the PCR reads. Among under 150,000 distinct CDR3 sequences listed, roughly 9.7% were seen once. This specimen was PBMCs, mostly from graft donor cells, taken 180 days after TCRalphabeta/CD19-depleted stem cell transplant. These receptor sequences come from a girl less than two years old who had a stem cell transplant for combined immunodeficiency, so the T cells may come from the graft donor.

The chain uses TRBV5-6 and TRBJ1-2; the D is unclear. Trimming removed 0 bases at V and 2 bases at J, with 8 bases between. Germline CDR1 and CDR2: SGHDT and YYEEEE. This CDR3 comprises 14 residues. For the CDR3, the DNA is TGTGCCAGCAGCTTGGTGTCAAGGAACTATGGCTACACCTTC. This sequence encodes CASSLVSRNYGYTF.

This clonotype was counted between two and nine times. The chain employs TRBV6-1 and TRBJ1-2; 8 bases line up with TRBD1. The germline V gene has CDR1 MNHNS and CDR2 SASEGT. CDR3 size: 14 residues. With 8 bases clipped from V and 5 bases from J, the junction kept 10 bases outside the gene matches. This CDR3 is CASREQGAFYGYTF. The CDR3 DNA sequence: TGTGCCAGCCGGGAGCAGGGGGCGTTTTATGGCTACACCTTC.

This clonotype came up many times. This chain links TRBV9 with TRBJ2-2, with a weak D call TRBD2 (5 bases). The V gene lost 0 bases and the J gene lost 3 bases, with 9 bases spanning the gap. The CDR3 runs 15 residues. Germline CDR1 is SGDLS and CDR2 is YYNGEE. Written as DNA, the CDR3 is TGTGCCAGCAGCGTAGTGAGCGGTTACACCGGGGAGCTGTTTTTT. Translated, it gives CASSVVSGYTGELFF.

This sequence joins TRBV11-2 and TRBJ2-2; D unresolved. CDR1 is SGHAT, CDR2 FQNNGV, per germline. V shed 6 bases and J shed 8 bases, with 7 bases lying between them. The CDR3 totals 11 residues. CDR3 DNA sequence: TGTGCCAGCAGGTTCGGGGGGGAGCTGTTTTTT. Protein product: CASRFGGELFF.

J is TRBJ2-7 and V is TRBV20-1; D is possibly TRBD2 (5 bases). Germline CDR1 is DFQATT and CDR2 is SNEGSKA (reference sequence). V dropped 0 bases and J dropped 3 bases, with 12 bases sitting between them. The CDR3 has 14 amino acids. CDR3 sequence reads: CSARDRERVYEQYF. The DNA for the CDR3 is TGCAGTGCTAGAGATCGGGAACGGGTCTACGAGCAGTACTTC.

This clonotype has a count of ten or more. This chain links TRBV6-5 with TRBJ2-7; D possibly corresponds to TRBD1 (5 bases). CDR3 size: 12 residues. Germline lookup yields CDR1 MNHEY and CDR2 SVGAGI. V lost 4 bases, J lost 4 bases, and 8 bases lay in between. The CDR3 spells CASSSTGYEQYF. The CDR3 nucleotides are TGTGCCAGCAGTTCTACAGGTTACGAGCAGTACTTC.

Only a few counts were recorded for this clonotype. The chain couples TRBV7-2 to TRBJ1-3; the D is unclear. Germline lookup yields CDR1 SGHTA and CDR2 FQGNSA. V was pared by 2 bases and J by 0 bases, with 11 bases between. CDR3 length: 16 amino acids. This CDR3 is CASSLILPHSGNTIYF. The DNA for the CDR3 is TGTGCCAGCAGCTTAATCCTCCCCCACTCTGGAAACACCATATATTTT.

This chain joins TRBV7-9 and TRBJ2-1; D is perhaps TRBD2 (6 bases). Trimming left V 6 bases short and J 0 bases short, with 12 bases between. CDR3 length: 15 amino acids. Germline V gene lookup returns CDR1 SEHNR and CDR2 FQNEAQ (reference sequence). CDR3 loop: CASRYSGGSYNEQFF. The DNA for the CDR3 is TGTGCCAGCAGGTATAGCGGTGGCTCCTACAATGAGCAGTTCTTC.

The chain is built from TRBV20-1 and TRBJ2-3; perhaps TRBD1 as D (6 bases). The CDR3 spans 12 residues. V was cut by 3 bases and J by 8 bases, with 12 bases left in between. Germline V CDR1 and CDR2: DFQATT, SNEGSKA (reference sequence). CDR3 nucleotides: TGCAGTGCTAGGCCCGACAGGTCTACGCAGTATTTT. Its translation: CSARPDRSTQYF.

The chain joins TRBV10-3 to TRBJ2-2, with D perhaps matching TRBD1 (5 bases). Germline V gene data show CDR1 as ENHRY and CDR2 as SYGVKD. This CDR3 spans 17 amino acids. The V and J ends lost 4 bases and 0 bases respectively, with 15 bases between them. The CDR3 DNA sequence: TGTGCCATCAGTGGGGGCTTTGGGGCCGCGAACACCGGGGAGCTGTTTTTT. This sequence encodes CAISGGFGAANTGELFF.

The V gene is TRBV6-2 or TRBV6-3, the J gene TRBJ1-6; 7 bases match TRBD1. The CDR3 has 16 amino acids. Germline values: CDR1 MNHEY, CDR2 SVGEGT. V was pared by 2 bases and J by 8 bases, with 9 bases of the junction left unmatched. Here the CDR3 DNA reads TGTGCCAGCAGTTACGACGGACAGGCCATATATTCACCCCTCCACTTT. Translating gives CASSYDGQAIYSPLHF.

CDR3 in amino acids: CAIRGAGGAYEQYF. The CDR3 nucleotides are TGTGCCATCAGGGGAGCGGGGGGTGCCTACGAGCAGTACTTC. This chain links TRBV10-3 with TRBJ2-7, with 9 bases fitting TRBD2. V lost 6 bases, J lost 2 bases, and 5 bases stayed unmatched. From germline, CDR1 is ENHRY and CDR2 SYGVKD. This CDR3 is 14 amino acids long.

This clonotype occurred a few times. V usage is TRBV7-2 and J usage is TRBJ1-4; maybe TRBD1 (5 bases). Looked up from germline, CDR1 is SGHTA and CDR2 is FQGNSA. Trimming took off 5 bases at V and 8 bases at J, with 18 bases between the two ends. The CDR3 has 15 amino acids. The CDR3: CASSPAWGPGEKLFF. DNA for the CDR3: TGTGCCAGCAGCCCAGCTTGGGGACCGGGGGAAAAACTGTTTTTT.

This clonotype was recorded at least ten times. The V call is TRBV29-1, the J call TRBJ2-1, with D perhaps TRBD2 (6 bases). There are 12 residues in the CDR3. Germline CDR1 and CDR2: SQVTM and ANQGSEA. V lost 4 bases and J lost 3, with 7 bases in between. The CDR3 loop is CSVGGVYNEQFF. The CDR3 DNA reads as TGCAGCGTTGGCGGGGTCTACAATGAGCAGTTCTTC.

This chain links TRBV7-2 with TRBJ2-3, with 8 bases that match TRBD1. V was pared by 5 bases and J by 3 bases, with 7 bases of the junction left unmatched. CDR1 and CDR2 (germline): SGHTA, FQGNSA. This CDR3 region has 15 residues. This CDR3 is CASSIRTGRTDTQYF. DNA of the CDR3: TGTGCCAGCAGCATTAGGACAGGGAGGACAGATACGCAGTATTTT.

This clonotype was seen many times. The chain carries TRBV10-3 and TRBJ2-7; TRBD1 aligns across 7 bases. V lost 10 bases to trimming and J lost 3 bases; unmatched junction nucleotides: 12. The CDR3 is 14 residues long. Germline V gives CDR1 ENHRY, CDR2 SYGVKD. The CDR3 loop is CATNQGVEDYEQYF. In DNA form, the CDR3 reads TGTGCCACCAATCAGGGGGTGGAAGACTACGAGCAGTACTTC.

This clonotype has at least ten counts. The chain uses TRBV5-1 and TRBJ1-4; D unclear. The CDR3 spans 14 residues. Germline lookup yields CDR1 SGHRS and CDR2 YFSETQ. The V gene lost 0 bases and the J gene lost 7 bases, with 10 bases spanning the gap. The CDR3 nucleotides read TGCGCCAGCAGCTTGGCGTGGACGGGTGAAAAACTGTTTTTT. Protein product: CASSLAWTGEKLFF.

The chain uses TRBV20-1 and TRBJ2-5; D not certain. V shed 2 bases and J shed 4 bases, with 8 bases lying between them. This CDR3 region has 12 residues. Germline CDR1 and CDR2: DFQATT and SNEGSKA (reference sequence). CDR3 in DNA: TGCAGTGCTAGAAATACTCCAGAGACCCAGTACTTC. This sequence encodes CSARNTPETQYF.

This clonotype was counted many times. Here the CDR3 DNA reads TGTGCCATCACCGCGGGACAGTTCCCTCAGTGGGGCTACACCTTC. This codes for CAITAGQFPQWGYTF. The chain joins TRBV10-3 to TRBJ1-2; 7 positions agree with TRBD1. J was trimmed by 8 bases and V by 7 bases; bases with no gene match: 16. This CDR3 comprises 15 residues. Germline loops: CDR1 ENHRY, CDR2 SYGVKD.

This clonotype was seen many times. V and J are TRBV5-1 and TRBJ2-3, with 14 nucleotides matching TRBD2. Germline V gene data show CDR1 as SGHRS and CDR2 as YFSETQ. The CDR3 spans 18 residues. V lost 0 bases, J lost 3 bases, and 6 bases stayed unmatched. The CDR3 spells CASSLGLAGGPVTDTQYF. CDR3 DNA: TGCGCCAGCAGCTTGGGACTAGCGGGGGGGCCCGTGACAGATACGCAGTATTTT.

This clonotype appeared a few times. This rearrangement joins TRBV29-1 to TRBJ2-5; a weak D match, TRBD2 (6 bases). Per the germline V gene, CDR1 is SQVTM and CDR2 is ANQGSEA. CDR3 length: 13 residues. V was trimmed by 6 bases and J by 4 bases, leaving 15 bases between them. The CDR3, as DNA: TGCAGCGTGGGACTCAGAGAGACAGAGACCCAGTACTTC. Its protein product is CSVGLRETETQYF.

In its sample, this clonotype was seen a few times. The rearrangement links TRBV27 to TRBJ2-3, with a possible D match to TRBD2 (6 bases). CDR3 size: 17 residues. V dropped 4 bases and J dropped 2 bases, with 19 bases sitting between them. Germline V lookup: CDR1 MNHEY, CDR2 SMNVEV (reference sequence). The DNA for the CDR3 is TGTGCCAGCAGTTGGGGGGTCGGGGAATCATCCACAGATACGCAGTATTTT. The encoded protein is CASSWGVGESSTDTQYF.

The chain carries TRBV29-1 and TRBJ1-1; TRBD1 aligns across 11 bases. This CDR3 spans 18 amino acids. Germline CDR1 SQVTM, CDR2 ANQGSEA. Trimming at V came to 6 bases and at J to 1 base, leaving 16 bases not matched to a gene. In nucleotides, the CDR3 is TGCAGCGTGGAGCCGAACGGGACAGGGGGGCCCTCGAACACTGAAGCTTTCTTT. Amino acids: CSVEPNGTGGPSNTEAFF.

This clonotype was detected ten times or more. The rearrangement joins TRBV29-1 to TRBJ2-3; TRBD1 matches 7 bases. Germline CDR1 and CDR2: SQVTM and ANQGSEA. Trimming took 0 bases from V and 4 from J; bases not matched to a gene: 7. The CDR3 is made up of 15 amino acids. CDR3: CSVEEMHRGADTQYF. The CDR3 DNA is TGCAGCGTTGAAGAGATGCACAGGGGAGCAGATACGCAGTATTTT.

V usage is TRBV10-3 and J usage is TRBJ2-7; 10 nucleotides agree with TRBD2. This CDR3 comprises 18 residues. V gave up 6 bases and J gave up 7 bases; unmatched junction bases: 21. Germline CDR1 and CDR2: ENHRY and SYGVKD. This chain's CDR3 is CAIRRQPSGSSRVNEQYF. The CDR3 nucleotides read TGTGCCATCAGGAGACAACCTAGCGGGAGTTCCAGAGTTAATGAGCAGTACTTC.